The rows below give T cell receptor beta chains drawn from one sample of a study of blood T cell repertoires in COVID-19. Only in-frame clones appear in the TCRdb table, and some are missing; sequencing was by immunoSEQ multiplex PCR. The data show 380,000 or so clones, around 87% seen once. Sequenced: PBMCs or T cells enriched from blood (not recorded which). All receptors derive from a man under 40 who had recovered from COVID-19. CDR3s include the opening cysteine and the closing phenylalanine or tryptophan. A D gene is named only where the DNA matches it firmly. Only some rows state a clone size, as once, few, many or a class for expanded clones.

clone size	D gene	V gene	J gene	CDR3 length	CDR3 DNA	CDR3 protein
NA	NA	TRBV7-9	TRBJ1-2	16	TGTGCCAGCAGCCCTAACGGCAGGGGAAGAAACTATGGCTACACCTTC	CASSPNGRGRNYGYTF
NA	TRBD1	TRBV11-2	TRBJ2-1	16	TGTGCCAGCAGCCTTGGGACAGGGGCGACCTACAATGAGCAGTTCTTC	CASSLGTGATYNEQFF
few	TRBD1	TRBV7-6	TRBJ2-5	14	TGTGCCAGCAGCTCGGGACAGGGGCTGGAGACCCAGTACTTC	CASSSGQGLETQYF
NA	TRBD1	TRBV5-6	TRBJ1-3	15	TGTGCCAGCAGCCCGACAGGGAGCTCTGGAAACACCATATATTTT	CASSPTGSSGNTIYF
NA	NA	TRBV30	TRBJ1-5	13	TGTGCCTGGAGCCATACGGGCAATCAGCCCCAGCATTTT	CAWSHTGNQPQHF
NA	TRBD2	TRBV14	TRBJ2-5	16	TGTGCCAGCAGCCAAGGGACTAGCGGGGGTTTTGAGACCCAGTACTTC	CASSQGTSGGFETQYF
NA	NA	TRBV6-5	TRBJ2-5	13	TGTGCCAGCAGCAATACAGGGAGTGAGACCCAGTACTTC	CASSNTGSETQYF
NA	NA	TRBV11-2	TRBJ1-6	15	TGTGCCAGCAGTCTCGAGGGATCCTATAATTCACCCCTCCACTTT	CASSLEGSYNSPLHF
once	NA	TRBV18	TRBJ1-2	13	TGTGCCAGCTCACCTACTGACAGCTTTGGCTACACCTTC	CASSPTDSFGYTF
NA	TRBD1	TRBV7-9	TRBJ2-2	16	TGTGCCAGCAGCTTACCGGGACAGGGGAACACCGGGGAGCTGTTTTTT	CASSLPGQGNTGELFF
few	NA	TRBV19	TRBJ1-5	14	TGTGCCAGTAGTATCTGGACGGGGGATCAGCCCCAGCATTTT	CASSIWTGDQPQHF
NA	TRBD1	TRBV6-5	TRBJ1-1	14	TGTGCCAGCTGGCATGACAGGGTGGACACTGAAGCTTTCTTT	CASWHDRVDTEAFF
NA	NA	TRBV9	TRBJ1-2	11	TGTGCCAGCAGCGTAGGAGGGAGCTACACCTTC	CASSVGGSYTF
once	TRBD2	TRBV5-8	TRBJ2-7	15	TGTGCCAGCAGCTCGCCCGGGGGGGCCTCCGCCGAGCAGTACTTC	CASSSPGGASAEQYF
NA	NA	TRBV19	TRBJ1-6	13	TGTGCCAGTAGTCCCTCCCCCAATTCACCCCTCCACTTT	CASSPSPNSPLHF
NA	NA	TRBV27	TRBJ2-2	16	TGTGCCAGCAGCCTTGACAGAGCTTTAAACACCGGGGAGCTGTTTTTT	CASSLDRALNTGELFF
NA	TRBD1	TRBV30	TRBJ1-6	12	TGTGCCTGGAACAGGGGATTATCACCCCTCCACTTT	CAWNRGLSPLHF
NA	TRBD2	TRBV6-6	TRBJ2-3	18	TGTGCCAGCAGTCGGGGGCGGGGGGCCCAACCTAGCACAGATACGCAGTATTTT	CASSRGRGAQPSTDTQYF
NA	TRBD1	TRBV12-5	TRBJ1-5	13	TGTGCTAGTGGCTCGACAGGGAATCAGCCCCAGCATTTT	CASGSTGNQPQHF
NA	NA	TRBV7-8	TRBJ2-2	15	TGTGCCAGCAGCTCACTAGTGGTGAACACCGGGGAGCTGTTTTTT	CASSSLVVNTGELFF
few	NA	TRBV6-2/TRBV6-3	TRBJ2-7	13	TGTGCCAGCAGCCCCGGGGGGCTCCCCGAGCAGTACTTC	CASSPGGLPEQYF
NA	TRBD2	TRBV2	TRBJ2-1	16	TGTGCCAGCAGTCAAAGCGGGGGCGCTACCTACAATGAGCAGTTCTTC	CASSQSGGATYNEQFF
NA	TRBD2	TRBV9	TRBJ2-7	14	TGTGCCAGCAGCGTAGGCGGGACTACCTACGAGCAGTACTTC	CASSVGGTTYEQYF
NA	TRBD1	TRBV7-8	TRBJ1-1	16	TGTGCCAGCAGCACCCGGACAGGGGGGGTGAACACTGAAGCTTTCTTT	CASSTRTGGVNTEAFF
NA	NA	TRBV4-1	TRBJ2-6	16	TGCGCCAGCAGCCCCAGTGGGGGGACTGGGGCCAACGTCCTGACTTTC	CASSPSGGTGANVLTF
few	NA	TRBV5-1	TRBJ1-5	16	TGCGCCAGCAGCGAGGCGGGACTGTTCGGTGATCAGCCCCAGCATTTT	CASSEAGLFGDQPQHF
NA	TRBD1	TRBV3-1/TRBV3-2	TRBJ2-7	17	TGTGCCAGCAGCCCAGCTAAAGGGACAGGGGTTAGGGACGAGCAGTACTTC	CASSPAKGTGVRDEQYF
NA	NA	TRBV3-1/TRBV3-2	TRBJ2-7	15	TGTGCCAGCAGCCAACTCCCGGGGAAGACCTACGAGCAGTACTTC	CASSQLPGKTYEQYF
NA	TRBD1	TRBV5-1	TRBJ1-2	17	TGCGCCAGCAGCTGGACAGGGGGCGATTCTCCCACCTATGGCTACACCTTC	CASSWTGGDSPTYGYTF
NA	TRBD2	TRBV7-6	TRBJ2-3	16	TGTGCCAGCAGCTTAGGCCGGGGGGTTCGGACAGATACGCAGTATTTT	CASSLGRGVRTDTQYF
NA	TRBD1	TRBV5-5	TRBJ1-1	15	TGTGCCAGCAGCTTCCGGGACAGGGGGCTTTCTGAAGCTTTCTTT	CASSFRDRGLSEAFF
few	NA	TRBV3-1/TRBV3-2	TRBJ2-7	13	TGTGCCAGCAGTTACAGGGGGGGCTACGAGCAGTACTTC	CASSYRGGYEQYF
NA	NA	TRBV3-1/TRBV3-2	TRBJ1-2	13	TGTGCCAGCAGCCGACAGCTTTTGATAGGCTACACCTTC	CASSRQLLIGYTF
NA	NA	TRBV10-3	TRBJ1-2	14	TGTGCCATCAGCCGTGATGGCCAGGGGTATGGCTACACCTTC	CAISRDGQGYGYTF
once	NA	TRBV10-1	TRBJ2-2	13	TGCGCCAGCAGTGAGTTCTTTTCCGGGGAGCTGTTTTTT	CASSEFFSGELFF
once	NA	TRBV5-1	TRBJ2-7	13	TGCGCCAGCAGTCGGGCCGACTACTACGAGCAGTACTTC	CASSRADYYEQYF
NA	NA	TRBV5-4	TRBJ1-1	16	TGTGCCAGCAGCAGCGCTGGAGGACGGCTGAACACTGAAGCTTTCTTT	CASSSAGGRLNTEAFF
NA	TRBD1	TRBV7-2	TRBJ2-7	15	TGTGCCAGCAGCTTACTCGGGACAGGAATCTACGAGCAGTACTTC	CASSLLGTGIYEQYF
NA	NA	TRBV4-1	TRBJ1-6	15	TGCGCCAGCAGCCAAGAACAGGGTTATAATTCACCCCTCCACTTT	CASSQEQGYNSPLHF
NA	TRBD1	TRBV30	TRBJ1-2	15	TGTGCCTGGAGTGGGCGACAGGGGAGCGGCTATGGCTACACCTTC	CAWSGRQGSGYGYTF
NA	NA	TRBV5-1	TRBJ1-6	15	TGCGCCAGCAGCTATACAGGGTATAGAGACTCACCCCTCCACTTT	CASSYTGYRDSPLHF